This T cell receptor beta chain derives from a study of T cell responses to AZD1222 COVID-19 vaccine. Using immunoSEQ multiplex PCR, the repertoire was profiled, and TCRdb retains in-frame clones only, with some absent. The table lists more than 85,000 clones, roughly 82% of them singletons. As for this clone: Its cognate antigen is unknown.

Study results and caveats: Baseline seropositivity occurred in only a handful of AZD1222 recipients. Clonal diversity was possibly underestimated, and white British individuals and females predominated among donors. Spike-specific TCRs gained breadth and depth after people received two AZD1222 doses.

This TCR was sampled from an adult in good health. The specimen was peripheral blood, collected on day 0 of AZD1222 vaccination.

CDR3 sequence: CASSSNWILRSGANVLTF. The CDR3 DNA follows: TGTGCCAGCAGCTCGAACTGGATCCTTCGCTCTGGGGCCAACGTCCTGACTTTC. The rearrangement links TRBV7-2 to TRBJ2-6, with unresolved D. The V and J ends lost 4 bases and 0 bases respectively, with 16 bases between them. Germline V CDR1 and CDR2: SGHTA, FQGNSA. The CDR3 sequence is 18 residues long.